The rows below give T cell receptor beta chains drawn from one sample of a study of Ad26.COV2.S vaccination and SARS-CoV-2 variants. This table comes from immunoSEQ multiplex PCR, and its TCRdb copy is limited to in-frame clones, with some not included. Here the sample spans 410,000 or so clones, roughly 90% being singletons. Sequences were derived from peripheral blood, sampled in a trial of Ad26.COV2.S vaccine versus placebo. The source is a person between 18 and 60 years old who received the Ad26.COV2.S COVID-19 vaccine or a placebo. Each CDR3 is given with its conserved first and last residue. D genes are given only for firm matches. Part of the rows lack a size; the others show once, few, many or a class for expanded clones.

V gene	D gene	J gene	clone size	CDR3 protein	CDR3 DNA
TRBV4-1	-	TRBJ1-1	-	CASSQDRNTLNTEAFF	TGCGCCAGCAGCCAAGATCGGAACACCTTGAACACTGAAGCTTTCTTT
TRBV4-1	TRBD2	TRBJ2-7	-	CASSAGGLPYEQYF	TGCGCCAGCAGCGCGGGGGGGCTACCCTACGAGCAGTACTTC
TRBV7-6	-	TRBJ1-1	-	CASSHTRGENTEAFF	TGTGCCAGCAGCCATACGCGGGGAGAAAACACTGAAGCTTTCTTT
TRBV5-1	-	TRBJ1-2	-	CASSLLGEGSYGYTF	TGCGCCAGCAGCTTGTTAGGGGAGGGTTCTTATGGCTACACCTTC
TRBV5-6	TRBD1	TRBJ1-1	-	CASNPTGVDTEAFF	TGTGCCAGCAACCCGACAGGGGTTGACACTGAAGCTTTCTTT
TRBV7-8	-	TRBJ1-5	-	CASSEAGANQNQPQHF	TGTGCCAGCAGCGAAGCCGGGGCTAACCAGAATCAGCCCCAGCATTTT
TRBV28	-	TRBJ1-1	-	CASSLPDKWNTEAFF	TGTGCCAGCAGTTTACCCGATAAGTGGAACACTGAAGCTTTCTTT
TRBV3-1/TRBV3-2	-	TRBJ1-2	-	CASSDETAKSYGYTF	TGTGCCAGCAGCGATGAAACAGCGAAATCATATGGCTACACCTTC
TRBV9	-	TRBJ1-3	-	CASSVSTGTSGNTIYF	TGTGCCAGCAGCGTGTCGACAGGAACCTCTGGAAACACCATATATTTT
TRBV5-4	-	TRBJ2-3	-	CASSLGQITDTQYF	TGTGCCAGCAGCTTGGGACAGATCACAGATACGCAGTATTTT
TRBV19	-	TRBJ1-1	-	CASSPRVGANTEAFF	TGTGCCAGTAGTCCCCGGGTAGGGGCGAACACTGAAGCTTTCTTT
TRBV5-1	-	TRBJ1-4	-	CASSLAAATNEKLFF	TGCGCCAGCAGCTTGGCGGCAGCAACTAATGAAAAACTGTTTTTT
TRBV28	-	TRBJ2-7	-	CASSLNSYEQYF	TGTGCCAGCAGTTTGAACTCCTACGAGCAGTACTTC
TRBV15	TRBD1	TRBJ1-2	few	CATSRPGQGLYGYTF	TGTGCCACCAGCAGACCGGGACAGGGACTCTATGGCTACACCTTC
TRBV6-4	-	TRBJ2-3	-	CASSDQGGTDTQYF	TGTGCCAGCAGTGATCAGGGGGGAACAGATACGCAGTATTTT
TRBV19	TRBD1	TRBJ1-4	-	CASRKQGKDEKLFF	TGTGCCAGTAGAAAACAGGGGAAGGATGAAAAACTGTTTTTT
TRBV12-3/TRBV12-4	-	TRBJ2-2	-	CASSLKEAGELFF	TGTGCCAGCAGTTTAAAGGAGGCCGGGGAGCTGTTTTTT
TRBV7-9	TRBD1	TRBJ1-4	-	CASSQTGFSEKLFF	TGTGCCAGCAGCCAGACAGGGTTCTCCGAAAAACTGTTTTTT
TRBV2	TRBD1	TRBJ1-1	-	CASSERLQGMRGAEAFF	TGTGCCAGCAGTGAAAGGCTACAGGGGATGAGGGGAGCTGAAGCTTTCTTT
TRBV7-9	TRBD2	TRBJ2-1	-	CASSLARGGVRSEQFF	TGTGCCAGCAGCTTAGCCCGGGGGGGAGTTCGCAGTGAGCAGTTCTTC
TRBV7-7	-	TRBJ2-3	-	CASSLTGRDTQYF	TGTGCCAGCAGCTTAACAGGGAGGGATACGCAGTATTTT
TRBV24-1	-	TRBJ2-7	-	CATSDYPGDEQYF	TGTGCCACCAGTGATTATCCAGGGGACGAGCAGTACTTC
TRBV3-1/TRBV3-2	-	TRBJ1-3	once	CASSQANRAGNTIYF	TGTGCCAGCAGCCAAGCCAACAGGGCTGGAAACACCATATATTTT
TRBV4-1	TRBD2	TRBJ2-1	-	CASSSRERGRYNEQFF	TGCGCCAGCAGCTCCCGGGAGCGGGGGCGTTACAATGAGCAGTTCTTC
TRBV7-6	-	TRBJ1-3	-	CASSLTGRGLGNTIYF	TGTGCCAGCAGCCTTACCGGGCGAGGGTTGGGAAACACCATATATTTT
TRBV30	-	TRBJ1-4	-	CAWSQTGNEKLFF	TGTGCCTGGAGCCAAACAGGGAATGAAAAACTGTTTTTT
TRBV5-1	-	TRBJ1-2	-	CASSLAGEANYGYTF	TGCGCCAGCAGCTTGGCGGGTGAGGCTAACTATGGCTACACCTTC
TRBV5-6	-	TRBJ2-2	-	CASSDTGELFF	TGTGCCAGCAGCGACACCGGGGAGCTGTTTTTT
TRBV24-1	-	TRBJ1-4	-	CATSDIFGEKLFF	TGTGCCACCAGTGATATTTTTGGGGAAAAACTGTTTTTT
TRBV28	-	TRBJ1-1	-	CASSWVDNTEAFF	TGTGCCAGCAGCTGGGTTGATAACACTGAAGCTTTCTTT
TRBV6-5	-	TRBJ2-7	-	CASSREGGSREQYF	TGTGCCAGCAGTCGCGAGGGGGGTTCTAGGGAGCAGTACTTC
TRBV13	TRBD2	TRBJ2-3	-	CASSPTSEDTQYF	TGTGCCAGCAGCCCAACTAGCGAAGATACGCAGTATTTT
TRBV2	TRBD1	TRBJ1-2	-	CASSRQGSYGYTF	TGTGCCAGCAGTAGACAGGGGTCCTATGGCTACACCTTC
TRBV3-1/TRBV3-2	-	TRBJ2-3	-	CASSQEGGLTTDTQYF	TGTGCCAGCAGCCAAGAAGGGGGACTAACAACAGATACGCAGTATTTT
TRBV4-1	-	TRBJ1-1	-	CASSQDVANTEAFF	TGCGCCAGCAGCCAAGATGTGGCGAACACTGAAGCTTTCTTT
TRBV25-1	-	TRBJ1-3	-	CASSESGWVSGNTIYF	TGTGCCAGCAGTGAATCCGGGTGGGTTTCTGGAAACACCATATATTTT
TRBV19	-	TRBJ2-5	-	CASSMSALQETQYF	TGTGCCAGTAGTATGTCGGCGCTTCAAGAGACCCAGTACTTC
TRBV11-2	-	TRBJ1-1	-	CASSLERGNTEAFF	TGTGCCAGCAGCTTGGAAAGGGGGAACACTGAAGCTTTCTTT
TRBV10-2	TRBD1	TRBJ1-1	-	CASSRQGATEAFF	TGCGCCAGCAGTAGACAGGGGGCCACTGAAGCTTTCTTT
TRBV7-2	TRBD1	TRBJ1-3	-	CASSLAGQPSGNTIYF	TGTGCCAGCAGCTTAGCGGGACAGCCCTCTGGAAACACCATATATTTT
TRBV30	-	TRBJ1-5	-	CAWGYASNQPQHF	TGTGCCTGGGGCTACGCTAGCAATCAGCCCCAGCATTTT
TRBV6-6	-	TRBJ1-2	-	CASNLGPNYGYTF	TGTGCCAGCAATCTGGGACCTAACTATGGCTACACCTTC
TRBV19	TRBD1	TRBJ1-1	once	CASSIGTVEAFF	TGTGCCAGTAGTATCGGGACAGTTGAAGCTTTCTTT
TRBV6-5	-	TRBJ2-2	-	CASSYEGGPPGELFF	TGTGCCAGCAGTTACGAGGGTGGGCCCCCCGGGGAGCTGTTTTTT
TRBV19	-	TRBJ1-1	-	CASEPRKKGGEAFF	TGTGCCAGCGAACCAAGAAAAAAAGGAGGTGAAGCTTTCTTT
TRBV7-9	-	TRBJ2-1	few	CASSLAGMTATSEQFF	TGTGCCAGCAGCTTAGCCGGGATGACCGCGACCTCTGAGCAGTTCTTC
TRBV12-5	TRBD1	TRBJ2-3	few	CASGLGQGAADTQYF	TGTGCTAGTGGTTTGGGACAGGGGGCCGCAGATACGCAGTATTTT
TRBV12-2	-	TRBJ1-5	-	CASRLGGGGNQPQHF	TGTGCAAGTCGCTTAGGCGGAGGGGGCAATCAGCCCCAGCATTTT
TRBV3-1/TRBV3-2	-	TRBJ2-7	once	CASSQASAGEQYF	TGTGCCAGCAGCCAAGCTTCGGCCGGCGAGCAGTACTTC
TRBV4-3	-	TRBJ1-5	once	CASSQDPRGPNQPQHF	TGCGCCAGCAGCCAAGATCCCAGGGGTCCGAATCAGCCCCAGCATTTT
TRBV25-1	-	TRBJ2-7	-	CASSQLDSYEQYF	TGTGCCAGCAGCCAACTTGACAGCTACGAGCAGTACTTC
TRBV7-8	TRBD1	TRBJ1-3	once	CASSFDRGGNTIYF	TGTGCCAGCAGTTTTGACAGGGGCGGAAACACCATATATTTT
TRBV6-2/TRBV6-3	-	TRBJ2-2	-	CASSSGPRGTGELFF	TGTGCCAGCAGCTCCGGGCCGAGGGGCACCGGGGAGCTGTTTTTT